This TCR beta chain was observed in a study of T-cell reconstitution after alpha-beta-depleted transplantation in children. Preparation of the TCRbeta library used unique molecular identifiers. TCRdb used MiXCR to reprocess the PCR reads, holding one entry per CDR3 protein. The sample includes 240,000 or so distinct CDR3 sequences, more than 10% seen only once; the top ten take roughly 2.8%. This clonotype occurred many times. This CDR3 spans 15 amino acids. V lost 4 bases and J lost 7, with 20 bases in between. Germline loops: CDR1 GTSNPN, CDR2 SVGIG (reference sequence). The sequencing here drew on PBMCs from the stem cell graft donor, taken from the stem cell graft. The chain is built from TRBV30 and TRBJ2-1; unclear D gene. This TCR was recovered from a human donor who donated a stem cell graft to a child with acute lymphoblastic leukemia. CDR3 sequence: CAWKDSDGHWNEQFF. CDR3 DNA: TGTGCCTGGAAAGATTCGGACGGTCATTGGAATGAGCAGTTCTTC. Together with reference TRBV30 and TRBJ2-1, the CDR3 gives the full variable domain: SQTIHQWPATLVQPVGSPLSLECTVEGTSNPNLYWYRQAAGRGLQLLFYSVGIGQISSEVPQNLSASRPQDRQFILSSKKLLLSDSGFYLCAWKDSDGHWNEQFFGPGTRLTVL.